This T cell receptor beta chain was sequenced for a study of beta chain features in type 1 diabetes (dated by TCRdb to 2016 to 2019). Context from the whole study: No differences in mean age, gender distribution, total cell number or subset yield were found between patients and healthy donors. A total of some 110 million sorted cells were examined across all samples, and the number of cells per subset was strongly correlated with RNA yield. The study compared the TCRB repertoires of sorted circulating CD4+ T cell subsets in recently diagnosed type 1 diabetes patients with those in matched healthy donors. Regulatory and stem cell-like memory subsets were isolated from only 8 patients and roughly 8 healthy donors, whereas naive and central memory subsets came from all 30 or so donors. The investigation overall reported the following: In all four CD4+ subsets, TCRB CDR3 length was moderately but significantly shorter in type 1 diabetes patients. Naive, central memory and regulatory TCRB repertoires appeared more similar among patients than among healthy donors. At VDJ recombination sites, type 1 diabetes patients had fewer insertions and more deleted nucleotides, which implies abnormalities in thymic rearrangement. HLA sub-analyses involved small numbers of individuals, so any influence of HLA type on TCRB rearrangement remained unresolved. PCR may preferentially amplify shorter templates, but because patient and control samples were amplified and corrected together, any resulting skew would affect both groups equally. Because cDNA was sequenced instead of genomic DNA, activated cells with high expression could be over-represented, although the groups did not differ in activation or CD3 levels.

The entire isolated RNA was reverse transcribed using the High Capacity cDNA Reverse Transcription Kit, and thus expressed TCRB transcripts were sequenced. Naive, central memory and regulatory T cell samples underwent deep immunoSEQ sequencing, averaging roughly 3.4 million total reads per sample. After sorted cells were lysed in RLT buffer, RNA was extracted with DNase-treated RNeasy Micro or Mini kits, with the choice depending on cell number. To prevent cross-contamination, each cell subset was processed individually, whereas patient and healthy donor samples were processed jointly. TCRB sequences were amplified from cDNA with the immunoSEQ multiplex PCR, producing 87-bp fragments spanning the CDR3 region. Sequencing of the amplicons was done on the Illumina HiSeq platform. The authors' analysis ran thus. PCR bias was corrected computationally using synthetic template baselines, and reads within Hamming distance 2 were collapsed, with unmergeable singletons discarded. Reads were aligned against IMGT so that V, D and J genes, CDR3 length and insertions or deletions at six rearrangement sites could be assigned. Within each subset, clonotype counts were normalized to sorted cell number, after which true diversity and Gini coefficients were computed with the tcR R package. The overlap coefficient, calculated on TCRB nucleotide sequences, was used to quantify repertoire sharing. As a proxy for the pre-selection repertoire, out-of-frame TCRB sequences from naive cells were analyzed. The table was pulled from immuneACCESS by TCRdb, which kept in-frame rearrangements only. Such tables lose some clones; where checked, under half of the loss comes from unresolved V genes, and the rest has no known cause. V and J calls and clone size come straight from that table; D and trimming were deduced from the DNA. The sample data list fewer than 350,000 clones, and 15% to 20% of these were observed just once. Approximately 0.046% of the sample goes to the ten largest clones.

This clone has more than one count but fewer than ten. Its antigen target is currently unknown. Base qualities were left out, and no much larger clone turns up one base away. Each donor gave one peripheral blood draw, averaging roughly 120 mL, which was collected into heparinised tubes. A BD FACSAria II was used to sort naive, central memory, regulatory and stem cell-like memory CD4+ T cells with a panel that included CD45RO, CCR7, CD25, CD127, CD95 and CD27. All sorted populations exceeded 95% purity. Right away, PBMCs were isolated by Lymphoprep density gradient centrifugation and were stained directly, with no culture step. So that batch effects would be minimized, each experiment stained and sorted samples in pairs, pairing one healthy donor with one patient. The source is a woman younger than 30 in good health. Sequencing input: naive CD4+ T cells from blood. Read against the paper, the sample's cell subset or site label means: true naive CD4+ T cells.

The CDR3 protein: CSVEPRTGRSIIGTEAFF. The nucleotide sequence is TGCAGCGTTGAACCCCGGACAGGGAGGTCGATAATTGGGACTGAAGCTTTCTTT. The chain uses TRBV29-1 and TRBJ1-1; 8 junctional bases match TRBD1. For this chain, trimming is 2 bases at the V end and 5 bases at the J end, and the number of junction bases without a gene match is 19. The CDR3 runs 18 residues from the cysteine to the phenylalanine. Here the CDR3 DNA is all that survives: 54 bases in frame from base 1. CDR1 and CDR2 (SQVTM, ANQGSEA) derive from the germline V gene.